The 16 T cell receptor beta chains presented below share a single source sample, sequenced in a study of CD8 T cells in ankylosing spondylitis. TCRdb used MiXCR to reprocess the 5' RACE reads, holding one entry per CDR3 protein. This sample has about 150,000 distinct CDR3 sequences, with 11% found just once. Sequenced material: blood, either unsorted or a sorted T cell fraction (not recorded which). The receptors were sampled from a female donor with ankylosing spondylitis or in good health (not recorded which).

About this clonotype itself: A much larger clone differs by one base, so this may be a read error. This chain joins TRBV10-3 and TRBJ2-6, with D unclear. The CDR3 totals 15 residues. Germline loops: CDR1 ENHRY, CDR2 SYGVKD. The chain's CDR3 is CATSDSGSGANVLTF. The CDR3 region has the DNA TGTGCCACCAGTGATTCGGGCTCTGGGGCCAACGTCCTGACTTTC.

This clonotype was seen ten or more times. V and J are TRBV12-3 or TRBV12-4 and TRBJ2-1; TRBD2 is a possible D gene (5 bases). V was trimmed by 7 bases and J by 5 bases, leaving 12 bases between them. The CDR3 length is 13 residues. CDR3 bases: TGTGCCAGCACCCCTTTGAGGGACAATGAGCAGTTCTTC. It codes for CASTPLRDNEQFF.

Turning to this clonotype: One end of the junction is discordant with germline, which a read error may explain. This chain connects TRBV2 to TRBJ2-7; D remains unclear. From germline, CDR1 is SNHLY and CDR2 FYNNEI. This CDR3 comprises 14 residues. CDR3 region: CASSANILAYEQHF. The CDR3 coding sequence is TGTGCCAGCAGTGCTAACATCTTGGCCTACGAGCAGCACTTC.

This clonotype was seen a single time. The chain links TRBV11-2 to TRBJ2-7; 9 bases line up with TRBD2. Germline lookup yields CDR1 SGHAT and CDR2 FQNNGV. The CDR3 consists of 14 residues. V shed 5 bases and J 1 base; nucleotides not matched to a gene: 3. The CDR3 DNA sequence: TGTGCCAGCAGCCCGACTAGCGGTTCCTACGAGCAGTACTTC. Its protein product is CASSPTSGSYEQYF.

The sample holds many counts of this clonotype. The J gene is TRBJ2-3, the V gene TRBV7-8, with D hard to call. CDR3 length: 14 amino acids. V gave up 5 bases and J gave up 1 base, with 10 bases separating them. Germline assignment: CDR1 SGHVS and CDR2 FQNEAQ. As DNA, the CDR3 is TGTGCCAGCAGCCGTATTGTGGGCACAGATACGCAGTATTTT. Translation: CASSRIVGTDTQYF. Combining the CDR3 with reference TRBV7-8 and TRBJ2-3 gives the whole variable domain GAGVSQSPRYKVAKRGQDVALRCDPISGHVSLFWYQQALGQGPEFLTYFQNEAQLDKSGLPSDRFFAERPEGSVSTLKIQRTQQEDSAVYLCASSRIVGTDTQYFGPGTRLTVL.

In its sample, this clonotype was seen many times. CDR3 protein: CAISPRSSGNEQFF. CDR3 in DNA: TGTGCCATCAGCCCCCGATCTAGCGGCAATGAGCAGTTCTTC. The chain uses TRBV10-3 and TRBJ2-1; 7 bases map to TRBD2. The CDR3 is made up of 14 amino acids. V was pared by 6 bases and J by 6 bases, with 8 bases of the junction left unmatched. Germline-derived CDR1 and CDR2 are ENHRY and SYGVKD.

The table lists this clonotype with a few counts. The chain joins TRBV12-3 or TRBV12-4 to TRBJ1-2; D is undetermined. V gave up 11 bases and J gave up 4 bases, with 20 bases separating them. The CDR3 consists of 14 residues. Here the CDR3 reads CAVSPGHGPYGYTF. In DNA, the CDR3 is TGTGCCGTCTCACCCGGGCACGGTCCCTATGGCTACACCTTC.

This clonotype has ten or more counts. The chain carries TRBV6-5 and TRBJ2-3; D uncertain. Looked up from germline, CDR1 is MNHEY and CDR2 is SVGAGI. V was shortened by 6 bases and J by 2 bases, with 6 bases between the two germline ends. The CDR3 has 12 residues. CDR3 protein: CASRTFTDTQYF. The DNA for the CDR3 is TGTGCCAGCAGGACCTTCACAGATACGCAGTATTTT.

This clonotype was observed at least ten times. V and J are TRBV12-3 or TRBV12-4 and TRBJ2-5; 7 nucleotides agree with TRBD1. Trimming took 5 bases from V and 3 from J; bases not matched to a gene: 3. The CDR3 has 13 residues. In DNA form, the CDR3 reads TGTGCCAGCAGTCCTACAGGGGAAGAGACCCAGTACTTC. This sequence encodes CASSPTGEETQYF.

The chain combines TRBV5-1 with TRBJ2-1, with D possibly being TRBD1 or TRBD2 (6 bases each). Germline CDR1 reads SGHRS; CDR2 reads YFSETQ. V lost 0 bases, J lost 7 bases, and 14 bases lay in between. The CDR3 runs to 15 residues. In DNA form, the CDR3 reads TGCGCCAGCAGCTTGGAGGGGGGACTTGTTAATGAGCAGTTCTTC. This translates into CASSLEGGLVNEQFF.

This clonotype was observed at least ten times. This chain joins TRBV5-6 and TRBJ2-7; D remains unclear. V was clipped by 2 bases and J by 2 bases, with 11 bases between them. The length of the CDR3 is 14 residues. CDR1 is SGHDT and CDR2 is YYEEEE in the germline V gene. The CDR3 here is CASSLETSTYEQYF. In DNA form, the CDR3 reads TGTGCCAGCAGCTTAGAAACGTCTACCTACGAGCAGTACTTC.

This clonotype has a count of ten or more. The genes are TRBV30 and TRBJ2-5, with D perhaps matching TRBD1 (5 bases). Trimming cost V 2 bases and J 2 bases, with 9 bases left between them. The CDR3 has 13 amino acids. Germline assignment: CDR1 GTSNPN and CDR2 SVGIG (reference sequence). The chain's CDR3 is CAWSQTVQETQYF. CDR3 in DNA: TGTGCCTGGAGTCAGACAGTTCAAGAGACCCAGTACTTC.

This clonotype was observed a few times. The chain combines TRBV5-5 with TRBJ2-7; D might be TRBD1 or TRBD2, each matching 6 bases. CDR1 and CDR2 from the germline V gene are SGHKS and YYEKEE (reference sequence). This CDR3 has 14 amino acids. Trimming shortened V by 1 base and J by 0 bases, and 8 bases separated the two germline ends. The CDR3 DNA reads as TGTGCCAGCAGCTTGTGGGGGGCCTCCTACGAGCAGTACTTC. It is translated as CASSLWGASYEQYF.

This clonotype showed up many times. The chain carries TRBV5-1 and TRBJ2-7, with D unclear. Germline CDR1 and CDR2: SGHRS and YFSETQ. This CDR3 region has 14 residues. The V gene lost 2 bases and the J gene lost 2 bases, with 11 bases spanning the gap. The DNA of the CDR3 is TGCGCCAGCAGCTTTGAAGGGTTCGCCTACGAGCAGTACTTC. Encoded protein: CASSFEGFAYEQYF.

Note on this clonotype: One base away lies a much larger clone, so this may be a sequencing read error. The chain is built from TRBV18 and TRBJ2-7, with D perhaps TRBD1 (6 bases). The CDR3 is 15 amino acids. V was clipped by 1 base and J by 6 bases, with 16 bases between them. Germline V gene lookup returns CDR1 KGHSH and CDR2 LQKENI. In nucleotides, the CDR3 is TGTGCCAGCTCACCACGAGTGGGGACACTTGGCGAGCAGTACTTC. It yields the protein CASSPRVGTLGEQYF.

The sample holds many counts of this clonotype. This sequence joins TRBV7-2 and TRBJ2-5; 14 positions match TRBD2. This CDR3 spans 18 amino acids. CDR1 is SGHTA and CDR2 is FQGNSA in the germline V gene. V lost 3 bases to trimming and J lost 1 base; unmatched junction nucleotides: 7. This chain's CDR3 is CASSLTPGTSGGQETQYF. CDR3 coding DNA: TGTGCCAGCAGCTTGACACCTGGGACTAGCGGGGGCCAAGAGACCCAGTACTTC.